The 20 T cell receptor beta chains given below trace back to one sample, sequenced in a study of blood T cells in healthy people across ages. A second about 6 to 12 cycle PCR used barcoded and J-beta primers. Each CDR3 protein is one row after TCRdb ran MiXCR on the 5' RACE reads. The repertoire includes about 640,000 distinct CDR3 sequences, 45% to 65% of them detected once, and over 30% sits in the top ten. Sequenced material: blood. All receptors derive from a man in his sixties in good health.

This sequence joins TRBV7-2 and TRBJ1-5; D is unresolved. The ends were cut back, 5 bases at V and 4 bases at J, with 12 bases in the middle. This CDR3 spans 14 amino acids. Germline V gene sequence: CDR1 SGHTA, CDR2 FQGNSA. The CDR3 reads CASSVMSGNQPQHF. CDR3 nucleotides: TGTGCCAGCAGCGTAATGTCTGGGAATCAGCCCCAGCATTTT.

This chain links TRBV12-3 or TRBV12-4 with TRBJ1-3, with TRBD1 matching 7 bases. CDR3 size: 15 residues. After removal of 6 bases from V and 0 bases from J, the junction contained 5 bases not matched to a gene. The CDR3 DNA reads as TGTGCCAGCAGCCTAGACAGGGCCTCTGGAAACACCATATATTTT. Translation: CASSLDRASGNTIYF.

The V gene is TRBV5-1, the J gene TRBJ2-7; D is unclear. Trimming removed 0 bases at V and 2 bases at J, with 12 bases between. Per germline, CDR1 SGHRS and CDR2 YFSETQ. This CDR3 has 15 amino acids. CDR3 amino acids: CASSLVSGSPYEQYF. DNA of the CDR3: TGCGCCAGCAGCTTGGTATCCGGCTCCCCCTACGAGCAGTACTTC.

The chain links TRBV6-1 to TRBJ2-6, with D maybe TRBD1 (6 bases). V was trimmed by 6 bases and J by 1 base, leaving 19 bases between them. Germline values: CDR1 MNHNS, CDR2 SASEGT. The CDR3 is 18 residues long. CDR3 in amino acids: CASSRERGRGSGANVLTF. In nucleotides, the CDR3 is TGTGCCAGCAGCAGAGAACGGGGCAGGGGATCTGGGGCCAACGTCCTGACTTTC.

V and J are TRBV11-2 and TRBJ1-2, with D unresolved. Per germline, CDR1 SGHAT and CDR2 FQNNGV. This CDR3 contains 15 residues. The V gene lost 0 bases and the J gene lost 4 bases, with 12 bases spanning the gap. CDR3 amino acids: CASSLDARAAYGYTF. The CDR3 coding sequence is TGTGCCAGCAGCTTAGACGCGAGGGCCGCCTATGGCTACACCTTC.

With regard to this clonotype: Germline and junction disagree at one end, which may indicate a read error. This chain links TRBV5-6 with TRBJ2-7; possible D gene TRBD1, 5 bases. The J call could be wrong; TRBJ2-5 is a better fit for the DNA end. The germline CDR1 and CDR2 sequences are SGHDT and YYEEEE. This CDR3 comprises 12 residues. The DNA of the CDR3 is TGTGCCAACAGCTTGGGGCGAGAGACCCAGTACTTC. This codes for CANSLGRETQYF.

The rearrangement joins TRBV10-3 to TRBJ1-1; 7 bases map to TRBD1. Trimming at V came to 8 bases and at J to 1 base, leaving 4 bases not matched to a gene. The CDR3 is made up of 13 amino acids. The germline V gene has CDR1 ENHRY and CDR2 SYGVKD. CDR3 sequence: CAIQDRKNTEAFF. DNA for the CDR3: TGTGCCATCCAGGACAGGAAGAACACTGAAGCTTTCTTT.

The chain employs TRBV7-8 and TRBJ2-5, with D maybe TRBD2 (6 bases). Between the trimmed V and J ends, which lost 0 bases and 5 bases, there was a span of 16 bases. Germline assignment: CDR1 SGHVS and CDR2 FQNEAQ. This CDR3 region has 16 residues. Written as DNA, the CDR3 is TGTGCCAGCAGCTTAGCTCAACGGAGGGGAGGCGAGACCCAGTACTTC. Translating gives CASSLAQRRGGETQYF.

In the case of this clonotype: The junction does not match germline at one end; this may be a read error. The chain carries TRBV24-1 and TRBJ2-4; D not resolved. The DNA end lines up better with TRBJ2-7; the J call may be wrong. The CDR3 runs to 13 residues. The germline V gene encodes CDR1 KGHDR and CDR2 SFDVKD. CDR3: CATSDPNFYEQYF. CDR3 DNA: TGCGCCACCAGTGATCCCAATTTCTACGAGCAGTACTTC.

The rearrangement uses TRBV5-1 and TRBJ2-5, with TRBD1 matching 9 bases. This CDR3 has 18 residues. Germline CDR1 reads SGHRS; CDR2 reads YFSETQ. Trimming at V came to 4 bases and at J to 5 bases, leaving 18 bases not matched to a gene. Here the CDR3 DNA reads TGCGCCAGCAGCCCGGACTTCTCCGGGACAGGGCCTAGGGAGACCCAGTACTTC. Translating gives CASSPDFSGTGPRETQYF.

This clonotype turned up a few times. The chain is built from TRBV9 and TRBJ2-4; tentatively, D is TRBD2 (6 bases). The CDR3 has 13 amino acids. V lost 4 bases, J lost 8 bases, and 13 bases lay in between. Germline V lookup: CDR1 SGDLS, CDR2 YYNGEE. CDR3 amino acids: CASSPSPGDIQYF. The CDR3 coding sequence is TGTGCCAGCAGCCCCTCCCCGGGGGACATTCAGTACTTC.

This chain uses TRBV5-5 with TRBJ1-2; perhaps TRBD1 as D (6 bases). Germline V lookup: CDR1 SGHKS, CDR2 YYEKEE (reference sequence). CDR3 length: 14 residues. Trimming took off 1 base at V and 7 bases at J, with 14 bases between the two ends. CDR3 nucleotide sequence: TGTGCCAGCAGCTTGAACGGGGGCCGGGGTGGCTACACCTTC. Its translation: CASSLNGGRGGYTF.

The chain uses TRBV5-1 and TRBJ2-4, with D possibly matching TRBD1 (5 bases). Trimming shortened V by 0 bases and J by 6 bases, and 13 bases separated the two germline ends. From germline, CDR1 is SGHRS and CDR2 YFSETQ. The CDR3 length is 15 residues. CDR3 coding DNA: TGCGCCAGCAGCTTGGTGCAGGGTGTCGGAAACATTCAGTACTTC. Amino acid sequence: CASSLVQGVGNIQYF.

The chain recombines TRBV3-1 with TRBJ2-2; possible D gene TRBD2, 7 bases. The CDR3 consists of 17 residues. Deletions cut 2 bases from V and 1 base from J, with 14 bases between. From germline, CDR1 is LGHDT and CDR2 YNNKEL (reference sequence). The CDR3 nucleotides are TGTGCCAGCAGCCAATTCGGCGGGGGCGGGAACACCGGGGAGCTGTTTTTT. Translated: CASSQFGGGGNTGELFF.

This CDR3 is CASSAPFLRGNYEQYF. The CDR3 DNA follows: TGTGCCAGCAGCGCGCCGTTTTTGCGGGGGAACTACGAGCAGTACTTC. This chain connects TRBV21-1 to TRBJ2-7; the table names TRBD1, a call not compared with the DNA. TRBV21-1 has pseudogene status. The CDR3 sequence is 16 residues long.

This chain connects TRBV24-1 to TRBJ2-3, with D hard to call. CDR3 length: 13 amino acids. Trimming pared 1 base from V and 6 bases from J, leaving 7 bases between. Germline values: CDR1 KGHDR, CDR2 SFDVKD. DNA for the CDR3: TGTGCCACCAGTGATTTCCGTGGGGATACGCAGTATTTT. It yields the protein CATSDFRGDTQYF.

The rearrangement uses TRBV5-1 and TRBJ2-7; a weak D match, TRBD2 (6 bases). Trimming removed 5 bases at V and 0 bases at J, with 12 bases between. CDR1 SGHRS and CDR2 YFSETQ come from the germline V gene. The CDR3 sequence is 14 residues long. This CDR3 reads CASRWGVFSYEQYF. CDR3 DNA sequence: TGCGCCAGCAGGTGGGGGGTTTTCTCCTACGAGCAGTACTTC.

The chain joins TRBV6-1 to TRBJ2-7, with D unresolved. Germline values: CDR1 MNHNS, CDR2 SASEGT. The CDR3 length is 13 residues. Trimming left V 3 bases short and J 2 bases short, with 8 bases between. This chain's CDR3 is CASSDYRAYEQYF. DNA of the CDR3: TGTGCCAGCAGTGATTACAGAGCCTACGAGCAGTACTTC.

This chain joins TRBV6-1 and TRBJ1-1, with D unresolved. Germline assignment: CDR1 MNHNS and CDR2 SASEGT. V dropped 6 bases and J dropped 4 bases, with 12 bases sitting between them. The CDR3 consists of 13 residues. This CDR3 reads CASRKGGSTEAFF. The CDR3 DNA reads TGTGCCAGCAGAAAGGGTGGGTCCACTGAAGCTTTCTTT.

This chain uses TRBV29-1 with TRBJ1-1, with TRBD1 matching 7 bases. V lost 6 bases, J lost 0 bases, and 4 bases stayed unmatched. The CDR3 runs to 13 residues. Germline-derived CDR1 and CDR2 are SQVTM and ANQGSEA. The CDR3 reads CSVTGTVNTEAFF. The DNA for the CDR3 is TGCAGCGTAACCGGGACAGTGAACACTGAAGCTTTCTTT.